The clone carrying this T cell receptor beta chain was picked up a small number of times. This CDR3 has 13 amino acids. The V and J ends lost 2 bases and 6 bases respectively, with 10 bases between them. Germline loops: CDR1 MNHNY, CDR2 SVGAGI (reference sequence). The data are from a study of beta chain features in type 1 diabetes. Expressed TCRB transcripts were sequenced because the entire RNA isolate underwent reverse transcription. Sequencing was performed with immunoSEQ multiplex PCR; in TCRdb, only in-frame clones are kept and a portion is missing. The sample shows around 140,000 clones, less than 11% of them seen only once.

The sequenced material came from naive CD4+ T cells from blood. This chain links TRBV6-6 with TRBJ1-1; the D is unclear. The clonotype was recovered from a man aged 18-30 years in good health. CDR3 sequence: CASSYNGRPEAFF. The CDR3 DNA reads TGTGCCAGCAGTTACAATGGGCGCCCTGAAGCTTTCTTT.